This T cell receptor beta chain was sequenced during a study of CXCR3-negative and CXCR3-positive naive CD8 T cells. Germline CDR1 and CDR2: MNHEY and SVGEGT. The CDR3 covers 13 residues. UMI-labeled 5' RACE TRB cDNA libraries were prepared from the cells. After re-calling the 5' RACE reads, TCRdb lists one entry per CDR3 protein, DNA absent. In total, the table holds some 120,000 distinct CDR3 sequences. Each CD8+ T cell subset was flow-sorted in triplicate. Every sort contained 250,000 to 300,000 cells. A CD45RO-CCR7+CD27+CD95- profile was what naive CD8+ T cells displayed. General study points: Similar TRBV-TRBJ usage characterized naive CXCR3-negative and CXCR3-positive cells; memory cells differed. Naive cells positive for CXCR3 carried more hydrophobic TRB CDR3s than CXCR3-negative ones.

As for this clonotype: Its antigen is undetermined.

This chain uses TRBV6-2 or TRBV6-3 with TRBJ2-1; TCRdb lists TRBD2, though no DNA is available to test this call. Material for sequencing was naive CXCR3+ CD8+ T cells from blood. Subset denoted: CD45RO-CCR7+CD27+CD95- naive CD8+ T cells expressing CXCR3 (TNR3+). The source is a human donor in good health. Some clones in this sample may be carry-over from other donors' samples. CDR3 residues: CARTIGPSTEQFF.